A single sample gave rise to the 18 T cell receptor beta chains below, sequenced in a study of cytomegalovirus exposure and HLA in healthy donors. The study ran its PCR with 60 Vbeta and 13 Jbeta primers. Produced via immunoSEQ multiplex PCR; TCRdb's table is partial and in-frame only. Recorded here are just under 90,000 clones; the top ten clones represent 5.5%. Source material: PBMCs. The receptor set was obtained from a girl aged 10 to 17 in good health and CMV-seropositive.

On this clone itself: A read error may account for a junction end that differs from germline. CDR3 protein: CASSLGPSGEESF. The CDR3 DNA reads TGCGCCAGCAGCTTGGGTCCGTCCGGGGAGGAGTCCTTC. V is TRBV5-1 and J is TRBJ2-7; a weak D match, TRBD2 (6 bases). Germline-derived CDR1 and CDR2 are SGHRS and YFSETQ. The CDR3 loop spans 13 amino acids.

The chain joins TRBV6-1 to TRBJ2-7; the D is unclear. This CDR3 has 14 residues. The germline gives CDR1 MNHNS, CDR2 SASEGT. Trimming took 5 bases from V and 0 from J, leaving 11 bases between them. The CDR3 nucleotides read TGTGCCAGCAGTCCTAGACTGAGCTCCTACGAGCAGTACTTC. Amino acid sequence: CASSPRLSSYEQYF.

The CDR3: CASSLTGGNEQFF. DNA of the CDR3: TGTGCCAGCAGCTTAACAGGGGGTAATGAGCAGTTCTTC. The chain uses TRBV5-4 and TRBJ2-1, with 8 bases matching TRBD1. J gave up 7 bases and V 2 bases, and 2 bases lay outside the gene matches. This CDR3 has 13 residues. Germline V CDR1 and CDR2: SGHNT, YYREEE (reference sequence). Drawing the rest from reference TRBV5-4 and TRBJ2-1, the complete variable domain is ETGVTQSPTHLIKTRGQQVTLRCSSQSGHNTVSWYQQALGQGPQFIFQYYREEENGRGNFPPRFSGLQFPNYSSELNVNALELDDSALYLCASSLTGGNEQFFGPGTRLTVL.

The gene calls are TRBV4-3 and TRBJ1-6; D is uncertain. The CDR3 covers 13 residues. Between the trimmed V and J ends, which lost 1 base and 9 bases, there was a span of 7 bases. Germline V gene lookup returns CDR1 LGHNA and CDR2 YSLEER. The CDR3: CASSQGLGSPLHF. Here the CDR3 DNA reads TGCGCCAGCAGCCAAGGACTAGGTTCACCCCTCCACTTT.

Details on this clone: Other DNA sequences from this sample encode an identical CDR3 as well. The rearrangement joins TRBV4-1 to TRBJ2-1, with unresolved D. The CDR3 has 10 residues. The V end lost 6 bases, the J end lost 5 bases, and 2 bases lay between the germline ends. CDR1 is MGHRA and CDR2 is YSYEKL in the germline V gene. In nucleotides, the CDR3 is TGCGCCAGCAGTAACAATGAGCAGTTCTTC. Amino acids: CASSNNEQFF.

The genes are TRBV14 and TRBJ2-3, with D perhaps TRBD1 (5 bases). Deletions cut 1 base from V and 11 bases from J, with 10 bases between. Germline values: CDR1 SGHDN, CDR2 FVKESK. The length of the CDR3 is 12 residues. In DNA form, the CDR3 reads TGTGCCAGCAGCCAAGCCTTAGGACAGCAGTATTTT. It translates to CASSQALGQQYF.

The J gene is TRBJ2-2, the V gene TRBV9, with 9 bases aligning to TRBD2. In germline, CDR1 is SGDLS, CDR2 YYNGEE. V dropped 1 base and J dropped 0; count of bases not matched to a gene: 7. The CDR3 is 18 amino acids. CDR3 sequence (DNA): TGTGCCAGCAGCGTATCGGTTAGCGGGGGAACGAACACCGGGGAGCTGTTTTTT. Its translation is CASSVSVSGGTNTGELFF.

This rearrangement joins TRBV6-1 to TRBJ1-2; tentative D call: TRBD1 (5 bases). The V and J ends lost 7 bases and 6 bases respectively, with 21 bases between them. Germline V lookup: CDR1 MNHNS, CDR2 SASEGT. The CDR3 is 15 residues long. The CDR3 region is CASTDLSGSKNGYTF. CDR3 DNA: TGTGCCAGCACCGATCTGTCAGGGTCGAAAAATGGCTACACCTTC.

V usage is TRBV19 and J usage is TRBJ2-5; D not resolved. Germline V gene data show CDR1 as LNHDA and CDR2 as SQIVND (reference sequence). The CDR3 runs 12 residues. V lost 3 bases and J 5 bases, leaving 7 bases between the germline ends. In DNA form, the CDR3 reads TGTGCCAGTAGTATCCCCTCGGAGACCCAGTACTTC. This gives the protein CASSIPSETQYF.

The rearrangement uses TRBV6-4 and TRBJ1-6, with D maybe TRBD1 (5 bases). CDR3 length: 14 amino acids. Trimming took 2 bases from V and 6 from J, leaving 8 bases between them. Germline values: CDR1 MRHNA, CDR2 SNTAGT. As DNA, the CDR3 is TGTGCCAGCAGTGACAGGGGTGTTAATTCACCCCTCCACTTT. Its protein product is CASSDRGVNSPLHF.

J is TRBJ2-1 and V is TRBV30, with D tentatively TRBD2 (6 bases). The CDR3 is 15 amino acids. Trimming pared 5 bases from V and 5 bases from J, leaving 19 bases between. The germline V gene has CDR1 GTSNPN and CDR2 SVGIG (reference sequence). The CDR3 loop is CAWLNPGVHDNEQFF. DNA for the CDR3: TGTGCCTGGCTAAACCCGGGGGTACACGACAATGAGCAGTTCTTC.

The gene calls are TRBV7-9 and TRBJ2-7; weak D call: TRBD1 (6 bases). The germline CDR1 and CDR2 sequences are SEHNR and FQNEAQ (reference sequence). V lost 0 bases to trimming and J lost 3 bases, with 9 bases between them. The CDR3 consists of 14 residues. Here the CDR3 DNA reads TGTGCCAGCAGCTTAGCGGGGGCCAACTACGAGCAGTACTTC. Encoded protein: CASSLAGANYEQYF.

This sequence joins TRBV11-2 and TRBJ2-5; TRBD1 matches 7 bases. Germline loops: CDR1 SGHAT, CDR2 FQNNGV. This CDR3 contains 17 residues. V trimming: 5 bases; J trimming: 5 bases; junction bases outside the gene matches: 17. The CDR3 coding sequence is TGTGCCAGCAGCCCGTCCGACAGGGTTGGCGGTCGGGAGACCCAGTACTTC. It specifies CASSPSDRVGGRETQYF.

The genes are TRBV6-6 and TRBJ1-2, with unresolved D. Germline assignment: CDR1 MNHNY and CDR2 SVGAGI (reference sequence). The CDR3 runs to 16 residues. Between the trimmed V and J ends, which lost 0 bases and 1 base, there was a span of 12 bases. The CDR3, as DNA: TGTGCCAGCAGTTACTCGATTAGTTCGGTTAACTATGGCTACACCTTC. As protein: CASSYSISSVNYGYTF.

This CDR3 reads CASSPRGDKELRTEAFF. CDR3 nucleotide sequence: TGTGCCAGCAGCCCCCGGGGGGACAAGGAGTTGAGGACTGAAGCTTTCTTT. The rearrangement links TRBV9 to TRBJ1-1; TRBD1 is a possible D gene (6 bases). This CDR3 comprises 17 residues. CDR1 and CDR2 (germline): SGDLS, YYNGEE. V dropped 4 bases and J dropped 5 bases, with 24 bases sitting between them.

This sequence joins TRBV19 and TRBJ1-3, with D maybe TRBD1 (5 bases). Trimming stripped 5 bases from V and 2 bases from J, with 7 bases between. Germline lookup yields CDR1 LNHDA and CDR2 SQIVND (reference sequence). The CDR3 totals 13 residues. CDR3 sequence: CASSSGPGNTIYF. In DNA, the CDR3 is TGTGCCAGTAGTTCAGGGCCTGGAAACACCATATATTTT.

The J gene is TRBJ2-5, the V gene TRBV27; 10 bases align to TRBD1. This CDR3 spans 15 amino acids. Trimming cost V 3 bases and J 5 bases; bases outside gene matches: 6. Germline V gene sequence: CDR1 MNHEY, CDR2 SMNVEV (reference sequence). In DNA, the CDR3 is TGTGCCAGCAGTTTCGACAGGGGGCTTAGGGAGACCCAGTACTTC. This encodes CASSFDRGLRETQYF.

As to this clone: One end of the junction is discordant with germline, which a read error may explain. This sequence joins TRBV9 and TRBJ1-1, with D maybe TRBD1 (5 bases). Germline CDR1 SGDLS, CDR2 YYNGEE. The CDR3 has 14 residues. CDR3 bases: TGTGCCAGCAGCGTAGGGGGGGGTGGCACTGAAGATTTCTTT. Encoded protein: CASSVGGGGTEDFF.